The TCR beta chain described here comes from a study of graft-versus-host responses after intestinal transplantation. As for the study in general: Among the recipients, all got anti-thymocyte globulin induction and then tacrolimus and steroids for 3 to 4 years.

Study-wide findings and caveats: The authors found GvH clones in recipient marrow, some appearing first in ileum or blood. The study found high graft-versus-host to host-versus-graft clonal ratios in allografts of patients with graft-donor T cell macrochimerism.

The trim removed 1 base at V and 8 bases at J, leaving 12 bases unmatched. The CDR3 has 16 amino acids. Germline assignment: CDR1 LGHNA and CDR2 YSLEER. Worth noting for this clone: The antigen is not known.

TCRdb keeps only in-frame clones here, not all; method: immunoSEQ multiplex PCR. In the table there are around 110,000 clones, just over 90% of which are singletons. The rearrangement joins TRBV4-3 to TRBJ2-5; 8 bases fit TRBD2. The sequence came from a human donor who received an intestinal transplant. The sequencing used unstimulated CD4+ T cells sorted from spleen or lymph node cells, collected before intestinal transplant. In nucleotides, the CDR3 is TGCGCCAGCAGCCAAGGGCCCGGGACTAGTGATTACACCCAGTACTTC. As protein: CASSQGPGTSDYTQYF.